These T cell receptor beta chains were read from a single sample in a study of T cells in Graves' hyperthyroidism and ophthalmopathy. TCRdb fed the multiplex PCR reads into MiXCR, producing one record per CDR3 protein. Among under 450,000 distinct CDR3 sequences listed, roughly 12% were seen once. Sequencing was performed on blood. The receptors come from a man aged 25-45 years with Graves' hyperthyroidism that later progressed to Graves' ophthalmopathy. The conserved cysteine and the conserved F or W are not part of the CDR3 here. Size values are once, few and many counts, or a class for expanded clones, and some rows have none.

TRBV11-3	TRBJ2-1	many	ASAGLADNNEQF
TRBV7-9	TRBJ1-4	many	ASSPSTGVNEKLF
TRBV13	TRBJ1-1	NA	ASKSENTEAF
TRBV7-6	TRBJ1-3	many	ASSLEPGLNSGNTIY
TRBV10-3	TRBJ1-2	NA	AISLQGSYGYT
TRBV2	TRBJ2-1	many	ASLGGFYNEQF
TRBV7-9	TRBJ2-3	many	ASSLWTTDTQY
TRBV24-1	TRBJ2-3	NA	ATSDSETGTDTQY
TRBV10-2	TRBJ1-1	NA	ASGITGGRTEAF
TRBV7-2	TRBJ1-2	NA	ASSGGTVIDYT
TRBV9	TRBJ1-6	few	ASSAWTGENSPLH
TRBV20-1	TRBJ1-5	many	SARPGNSNQPQH
TRBV6-1	TRBJ2-5	many	ASTTSGGWGAQETQY
TRBV5-1	TRBJ2-7	NA	ASKIRRDRAYGQY
TRBV28	TRBJ1-6	many	ASSFGLGQHNSPLH
TRBV13	TRBJ2-7	few	ASSLGSGGNYEQY
TRBV5-1	TRBJ2-1	many	ASSQDGSYNEQF
TRBV11-3	TRBJ2-4	NA	ASSDLDRKNIQY
TRBV6-2/TRBV6-3	TRBJ2-3	many	ASTAGYLTDTQY
TRBV30	TRBJ2-3	NA	AWSAGGSTDTQY
TRBV6-2/TRBV6-3	TRBJ1-1	many	ASKGTGGDLNTEAF
TRBV28	TRBJ2-2	few	ASSMDRTGELF
TRBV10-3	TRBJ2-7	NA	AIGLEVGYEQY
TRBV30	TRBJ1-6	few	AWSVDRNSPLH
TRBV7-9	TRBJ2-1	many	ASTYGGGPYNEQF
TRBV28	TRBJ1-5	many	ASSFPGRRDRPQH
TRBV28	TRBJ2-5	many	ASSLHSTGGETQY
TRBV13	TRBJ1-1	NA	ASSVRQVTEAF
TRBV7-9	TRBJ2-2	many	ASSFPGGGRAGELF
TRBV5-6	TRBJ2-2	NA	ASSLGGLFNTGELF
TRBV6-5	TRBJ2-2	many	ASHPGLGLNTGELF
TRBV27	TRBJ2-3	NA	AGNRNSLGTGTQY
TRBV5-5	TRBJ1-2	few	TSSLVGQGNYGYT
TRBV24-1	TRBJ2-2	NA	ATSDLFGRRRGEGPNTGELF
TRBV12-3/TRBV12-4	TRBJ1-2	many	ASSPDRSYGYT
TRBV5-1	TRBJ1-1	many	ASSNTRFAF
TRBV27	TRBJ1-2	NA	ATPVGRAGYT
TRBV20-1	TRBJ2-1	many	SAPGVQPGLDYNEQF
TRBV11-2	TRBJ2-7	many	ASSFGGRNEQY
TRBV30	TRBJ2-7	NA	AWSRGSQSYEQY
TRBV29-1	TRBJ2-5	NA	SNRDGVTQY
TRBV12-3/TRBV12-4	TRBJ1-1	few	ASTGTGDEAF
TRBV19	TRBJ1-5	many	ASSRGTGSSYSNQPQH
TRBV4-1	TRBJ2-1	NA	ASSRGQGNEQF
TRBV29-1	TRBJ1-2	few	SAWSPDGYT
TRBV28	TRBJ2-2	many	ASRPAGLMNTGELF